These 12 T cell receptor beta chains originate from one sample sequenced in a study of shared clonotypes between healthy human individuals. Some clones are missing from TCRdb's copy, which holds only in-frame ones; the method was immunoSEQ multiplex PCR. Of over 2 million clones detected, about nine tenths appear once; the ten largest clones hold 0.37%. The sample comprised naive CD4+ T cells from PBMCs. Subset described: CD45RA+ positively selected. These receptors were collected from a man aged 18 to 30 in good health. Some clones in this sample may be carry-over from other donors' samples.

The chain carries TRBV5-1 and TRBJ2-3; D might be TRBD2 (5 bases). V was pared by 4 bases and J by 2 bases, with 14 bases between. Germline assignment: CDR1 SGHRS and CDR2 YFSETQ. The CDR3 has 15 residues. The CDR3, as DNA: TGCGCCAGCAGCCAGGCCCGGGGTGTCACAGATACGCAGTATTTT. Protein: CASSQARGVTDTQYF.

The chain recombines TRBV6-1 with TRBJ2-7; TRBD1 matches 9 bases. Germline loops: CDR1 MNHNS, CDR2 SASEGT. The junction had 5 bases not matched to a gene; V was cut back by 3 bases and J by 2 bases. This CDR3 has 15 amino acids. This CDR3 is CASSETQGATYEQYF. The CDR3 region has the DNA TGTGCCAGCAGTGAGACACAGGGGGCGACCTACGAGCAGTACTTC.

The genes are TRBV28 and TRBJ1-3, with D unresolved. There are 19 residues in the CDR3. Trimming took off 0 bases at V and 0 bases at J, with 18 bases between the two ends. Germline CDR1 reads MDHEN; CDR2 reads SYDVKM. The CDR3 DNA reads TGTGCCAGCAGTTTATGGCGGGGAGAGGGAGGGTTCTCTGGAAACACCATATATTTT. Protein product: CASSLWRGEGGFSGNTIYF.

This clone was seen once. The rearrangement uses TRBV29-1 and TRBJ1-1; weak D call: TRBD1 (5 bases). The CDR3 is 16 amino acids. Germline V CDR1 and CDR2: SQVTM, ANQGSEA. V was trimmed by 8 bases and J by 0 bases, leaving 22 bases between them. In nucleotides, the CDR3 is TGCAGCACTCAAAAGGTCGCAGGGAACATGAACACTGAAGCTTTCTTT. This gives the protein CSTQKVAGNMNTEAFF. The full variable domain, its missing parts supplied by reference TRBV29-1 and TRBJ1-1, is SAVISQKPSRDICQRGTSLTIQCQVDSQVTMMFWYRQQPGQSLTLIATANQGSEATYESGFVIDKFPISRPNLTFSTLTVSNMSPEDSSIYLCSTQKVAGNMNTEAFFGQGTRLTVV.

The rearrangement links TRBV5-1 to TRBJ2-1; D is perhaps TRBD1 (5 bases). Trimming removed 4 bases at V and 3 bases at J, with 11 bases between. This CDR3 is built from 14 residues. Looked up from germline, CDR1 is SGHRS and CDR2 is YFSETQ. CDR3 loop: CASSPDRNYNEQFF. The DNA of the CDR3 is TGCGCCAGCAGCCCCGACAGAAACTACAATGAGCAGTTCTTC.

The rearrangement links TRBV5-1 to TRBJ2-5; D might be TRBD1 or TRBD2, each matching 5 bases. Germline V lookup: CDR1 SGHRS, CDR2 YFSETQ. This CDR3 is built from 14 residues. V lost 9 bases and J 5 bases, leaving 20 bases between the germline ends. The CDR3 bases are TGCGCCACAGGTTCGGGGACGGCTCAGGAGACCCAGTACTTC. It translates to CATGSGTAQETQYF.

The chain has TRBV4-1 and TRBJ2-7, with TRBD1 matching over 7 bases. Germline V gene lookup returns CDR1 MGHRA and CDR2 YSYEKL. There are 16 residues in the CDR3. With V trimmed by 2 bases and J by 0 bases, 7 bases remained unmatched. The CDR3: CASSQKQGFSSYEQYF. Here the CDR3 DNA reads TGCGCCAGCAGCCAAAAACAGGGGTTCAGCTCCTACGAGCAGTACTTC.

The chain couples TRBV4-2 to TRBJ2-7; D may be TRBD1 (6 bases). Germline V CDR1 and CDR2: LGHNA, YNFKEQ. This CDR3 contains 16 residues. The V and J ends lost 1 base and 6 bases respectively, with 19 bases between them. The CDR3 is CASSQAGGPGLPEQYF. CDR3 nucleotide sequence: TGTGCCAGCAGCCAAGCTGGGGGCCCCGGGCTCCCCGAGCAGTACTTC.

The chain is built from TRBV7-2 and TRBJ2-3; tentatively, D is TRBD1 (6 bases). V dropped 8 bases and J dropped 2 bases, with 17 bases sitting between them. Per germline, CDR1 SGHTA and CDR2 FQGNSA. This CDR3 contains 15 residues. The CDR3 reads CASRQQGTDTDTQYF. In DNA form, the CDR3 reads TGTGCCAGCCGCCAACAGGGAACAGACACAGATACGCAGTATTTT. The whole variable domain, remainder taken from reference TRBV7-2 and TRBJ2-3, is GAGVSQSPSNKVTEKGKDVELRCDPISGHTALYWYRQSLGQGLEFLIYFQGNSAPDKSGLPSDRFSAERTGGSVSTLTIQRTQQEDSAVYLCASRQQGTDTDTQYFGPGTRLTVL.

The V gene is TRBV12-5, the J gene TRBJ1-2, with D perhaps matching TRBD1 (5 bases). The V gene lost 3 bases and the J gene lost 3 bases, with 35 bases spanning the gap. The CDR3 has 22 residues. The germline V gene has CDR1 LGHNT and CDR2 FRNRAP. CDR3 sequence: CASGFAPLSWPKVGELDYGYTF. The CDR3 nucleotides are TGTGCTAGTGGTTTCGCCCCCCTTAGCTGGCCAAAAGTGGGGGAGCTCGACTATGGCTACACCTTC.

The chain links TRBV7-8 to TRBJ1-5; 9 bases align to TRBD1. Losses at the gene ends were 6 bases for V and 4 bases for J; bases not matched to a gene: 19. Germline V CDR1 and CDR2: SGHVS, FQNEAQ. The CDR3 extends over 19 amino acids. The CDR3 coding sequence is TGTGCCAGCAGTAGGGGGATGAACAGGGGGCTTACGGGGAATCAGCCCCAGCATTTT. Translation gives CASSRGMNRGLTGNQPQHF.

The gene calls are TRBV28 and TRBJ1-1; a possible D gene is TRBD1 (6 bases). The germline gives CDR1 MDHEN, CDR2 SYDVKM. The CDR3 spans 17 residues. Trimming took 5 bases from V and 4 from J, leaving 23 bases between them. In DNA form, the CDR3 reads TGTGCCAGCAGTCCACCTACAGGGAAGTCGACCAGCACTGAAGCTTTCTTT. Translated: CASSPPTGKSTSTEAFF.